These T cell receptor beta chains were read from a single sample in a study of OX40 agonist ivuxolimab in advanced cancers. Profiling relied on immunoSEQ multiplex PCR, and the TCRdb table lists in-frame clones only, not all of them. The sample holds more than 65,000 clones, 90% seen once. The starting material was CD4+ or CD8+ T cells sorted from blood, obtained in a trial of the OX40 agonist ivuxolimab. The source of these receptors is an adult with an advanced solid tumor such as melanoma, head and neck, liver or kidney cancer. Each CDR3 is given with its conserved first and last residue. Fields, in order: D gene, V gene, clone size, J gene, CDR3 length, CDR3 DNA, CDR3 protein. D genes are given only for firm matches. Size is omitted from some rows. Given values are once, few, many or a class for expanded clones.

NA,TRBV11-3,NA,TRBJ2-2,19,TGTGCCAGCAGCTTAGGAGTTGGCAGGAGTTGGGGGTACGCCGGGGAGCTGTTTTTT,CASSLGVGRSWGYAGELFF
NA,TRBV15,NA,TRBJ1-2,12,TGTGCCACCAGCAGAGTACAATATGGCTACACCTTC,CATSRVQYGYTF
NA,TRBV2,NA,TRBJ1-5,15,TGTGCCAGCAGTACCCGGCAGGGGCAAAATCAGCCCCAGCATTTT,CASSTRQGQNQPQHF
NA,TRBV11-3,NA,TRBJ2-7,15,TGTGCCAGCAGCTTAGATCTCGGACTACCCACGGGGCAGTACTTC,CASSLDLGLPTGQYF
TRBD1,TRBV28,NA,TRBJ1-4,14,TGTGCCAGCGGGGACAGGGGACGGGGTGAAAAACTGTTTTTT,CASGDRGRGEKLFF
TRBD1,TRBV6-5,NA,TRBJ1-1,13,TGTGCCAGCAGCCGGGACAGCGACACTGAAGCTTTCTTT,CASSRDSDTEAFF
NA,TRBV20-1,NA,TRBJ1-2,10,TGCAGTGCCCAGAGCTATGGCTACACCTTC,CSAQSYGYTF
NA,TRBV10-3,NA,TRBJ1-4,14,TGTGCCATCAGTGCTGACAGACTGAATGAAAAACTGTTTTTT,CAISADRLNEKLFF
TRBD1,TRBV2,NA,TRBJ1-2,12,TGTGCCAGCAGCCGACAGGGTGATGGCTACACCTTC,CASSRQGDGYTF
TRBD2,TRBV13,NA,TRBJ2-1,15,TGTGCCAGCAGCCTAAGACTAGCGGGAGGTAATGAGCAGTTCTTC,CASSLRLAGGNEQFF
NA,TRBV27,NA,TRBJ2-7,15,TGTGCCAGCAGTCTGCATTTAGCGGCTGCTTCCGGGCAGTACTTC,CASSLHLAAASGQYF
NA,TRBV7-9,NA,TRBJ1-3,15,TGTGCCAGCAGCTTAGAAGGGAACAGTGGAAACACCATATATTTT,CASSLEGNSGNTIYF
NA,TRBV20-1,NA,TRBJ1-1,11,TGCAGTGCGGGCTCGAACACTGAAGCTTTCTTT,CSAGSNTEAFF
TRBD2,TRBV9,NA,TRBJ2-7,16,TGTGCCAGCAGCGTAGAGGGACTATCGAGCTCCTACGAGCAGTACTTC,CASSVEGLSSSYEQYF
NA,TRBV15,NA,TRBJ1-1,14,TGTGCCACCAGCAGAGATAGGTCGGCCCGTAGGGCTTTCTTT,CATSRDRSARRAFF
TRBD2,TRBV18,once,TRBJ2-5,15,TGTGCCAGCTCACGCTCCGGGACTAGCGGGGAGACCCAGTACTTC,CASSRSGTSGETQYF
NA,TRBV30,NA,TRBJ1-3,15,TGTGCCTGGAGTGTAGACGGGCGAGGTGGAAACACCATATATTTT,CAWSVDGRGGNTIYF
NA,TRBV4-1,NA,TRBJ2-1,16,TGCGCCAGCAGCCAAGCGGAGTTGGGTACCTACAATGAGCAGTTCTTC,CASSQAELGTYNEQFF
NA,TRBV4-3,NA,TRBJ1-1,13,TGCGCCAGCAGCCCCCTGATTAACACTGAAGCTTTCTTT,CASSPLINTEAFF
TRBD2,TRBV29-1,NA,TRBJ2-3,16,TGCAGCGTTTCCGGGACTAGCGGGAGGGTGCGAGTTACGCAGTATTTT,CSVSGTSGRVRVTQYF
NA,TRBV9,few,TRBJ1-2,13,TGTGCCAGCAGCGGACCCCAAACGGTGGACTACACCTTC,CASSGPQTVDYTF
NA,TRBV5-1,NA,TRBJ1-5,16,TGCGCCAGCAGCTTGGGGGACACAGATAGCAATCAGCCCCAGCATTTT,CASSLGDTDSNQPQHF
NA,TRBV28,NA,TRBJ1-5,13,TGTGCCAGCCAGGGTAGAAGCAATCAGCCCCAGCATTTT,CASQGRSNQPQHF
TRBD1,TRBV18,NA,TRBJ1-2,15,TGTGCCAGCTCACCACTGGCAGGGGGCCTCTATGGCTACACCTTC,CASSPLAGGLYGYTF
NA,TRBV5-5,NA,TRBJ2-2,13,TGTGCCAGCAGCCCACGGACCCGGCGGGAGCTGTTTTTT,CASSPRTRRELFF
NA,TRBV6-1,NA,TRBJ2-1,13,TGTGCCAGCAGTCTAGAGGGGGGCAATGAGCAGTTCTTC,CASSLEGGNEQFF
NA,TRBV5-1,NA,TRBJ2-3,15,TGCGCCAGCAGCCGGGAGCTGAGGGGCACAGATACGCAGTATTTT,CASSRELRGTDTQYF
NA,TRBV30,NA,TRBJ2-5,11,TGTGCCTGGAGTGTACTAGGGACCCAGTACTTC,CAWSVLGTQYF
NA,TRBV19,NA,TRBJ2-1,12,TGTGCCAGTAGCGAGGGTTGGAATGAGCAGTTCTTC,CASSEGWNEQFF
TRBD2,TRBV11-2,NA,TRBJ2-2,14,TGTGCCAGCAGGCCCACTAGCGGCACCGGGGAGCTGTTTTTT,CASRPTSGTGELFF
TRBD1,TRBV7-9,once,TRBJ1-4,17,TGTGCCAGCAGCTTCCGGGACAGACTAATACCCCATGAAAAACTGTTTTTT,CASSFRDRLIPHEKLFF
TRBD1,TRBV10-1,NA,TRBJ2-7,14,TGCGCCAGCAGTGACACCGGGACAGACGACGAGCAGTACTTC,CASSDTGTDDEQYF
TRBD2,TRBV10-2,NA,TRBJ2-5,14,TGCGCCAGCGCCCCCGGGACTACCGTTGGGACCCAGTACTTC,CASAPGTTVGTQYF
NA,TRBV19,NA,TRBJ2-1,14,TGTGCCAGTAGTTCTCGGCGTGGGTTGCTTGAGCAGTTCTTC,CASSSRRGLLEQFF
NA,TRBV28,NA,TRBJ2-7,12,TGTGCCAGCAGTCAGGGGAGCTACGAGCAGTACTTC,CASSQGSYEQYF
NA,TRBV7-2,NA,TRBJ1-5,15,TGTGCCAGCAGCCTAGCTACGGGGGCGGAACAGCCCCAGCATTTT,CASSLATGAEQPQHF
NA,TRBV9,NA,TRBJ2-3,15,TGTGCCAGCAGCGTAGAGGGTAGCTCCGGAGATACGCAGTATTTT,CASSVEGSSGDTQYF
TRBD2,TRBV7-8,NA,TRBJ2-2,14,TGTGCCAGCAGCACCGGGACTAGGGCCGGGGAGCTGTTTTTT,CASSTGTRAGELFF
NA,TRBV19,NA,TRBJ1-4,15,TGTGCCAGTAGTACTCAGGGGTATTCTAATGAAAAACTGTTTTTT,CASSTQGYSNEKLFF
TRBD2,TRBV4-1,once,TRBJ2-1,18,TGCGCCAGCAGCCAAGGTCTCCCCGGGACTAGCCCCTACAATGAGCAGTTCTTC,CASSQGLPGTSPYNEQFF
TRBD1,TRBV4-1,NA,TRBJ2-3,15,TGCGCCAGCAGCCAGTCCGGACAGGGCACAGATACGCAGTATTTT,CASSQSGQGTDTQYF
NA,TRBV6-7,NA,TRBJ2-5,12,TGTGCCAGCTGCCGGGGCGGAGAGACCCAGTACTTC,CASCRGGETQYF
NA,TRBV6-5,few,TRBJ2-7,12,TGTGCCAGCAGTCCTTTCCCTTACGAGCAGTACTTC,CASSPFPYEQYF
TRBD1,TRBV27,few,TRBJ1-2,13,TGTGCCAGCAGTTTAGACAGGGCCTATGGCTACACCTTC,CASSLDRAYGYTF
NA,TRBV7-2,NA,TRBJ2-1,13,TGTGCCAGCAGCCCCCTCTCCTACAATGAGCAGTTCTTC,CASSPLSYNEQFF
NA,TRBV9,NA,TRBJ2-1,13,TGTGCCAGCAGTCGAGCATCCTACAATGAGCAGTTCTTC,CASSRASYNEQFF
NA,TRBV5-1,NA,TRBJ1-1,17,TGCGCCAGCAGCAAGGGGTCCGGGGTTAAACCGAACACTGAAGCTTTCTTT,CASSKGSGVKPNTEAFF
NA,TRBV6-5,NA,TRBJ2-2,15,TGTGCCAGCAGTTACCGGACAGAGAACACCGGGGAGCTGTTTTTT,CASSYRTENTGELFF